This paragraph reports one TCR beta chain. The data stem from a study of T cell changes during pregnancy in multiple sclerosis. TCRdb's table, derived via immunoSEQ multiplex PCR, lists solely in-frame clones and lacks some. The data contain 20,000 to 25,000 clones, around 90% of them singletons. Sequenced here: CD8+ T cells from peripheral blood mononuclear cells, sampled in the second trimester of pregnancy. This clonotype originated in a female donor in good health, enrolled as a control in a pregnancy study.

The CDR3 DNA follows: TGTGCCAGCAGCCGAGGGGGGGCCTACAATGAGCAGTTCTTC. The encoded protein is CASSRGGAYNEQFF. V usage is TRBV4-2 and J usage is TRBJ2-1, with TRBD2 as a possible D gene (7 bases). V lost 4 bases and J 2 bases, leaving 9 bases between the germline ends. The CDR3 has 14 amino acids. Germline V gene lookup returns CDR1 LGHNA and CDR2 YNFKEQ.